The sequence of this T cell receptor beta chain was determined in a study of human T cells and chemical hapten exposure. For the study at large: Sensitization applied 2% DPC to roughly 2 cm by roughly 2 cm of upper inner arm skin. Read at 6 days, the patch tests placed 0.01% DPC on the upper back.

Stated time point: pre-sensitization, week 0. Treatment of the sample: therapeutic diphenylcyclopropenone sensitization with weekly scalp DPC. TCRdb reprocessed the RACE reads via MiXCR and lists one record per CDR3 protein. The sample has over 300,000 distinct CDR3 sequences, approximately 5.1% seen once; the top ten hold approximately 2.4%. Trimming took 5 bases from V and 3 from J; bases not matched to a gene: 3. Germline V lookup: CDR1 MNHEY, CDR2 SVGAGI. This CDR3 spans 16 amino acids. The sequenced sample was whole blood, obtained in connection with sensitization to the hapten diphenylcyclopropenone (DPC). The genes are TRBV6-5 and TRBJ1-6; 11 nucleotides line up with TRBD1. This clonotype was obtained from a woman aged 50 to 65 with alopecia areata. Some clones in this sample may be carry-over from other donors' samples. The CDR3 is CASSGQGAGYNSPLHF. DNA for the CDR3: TGTGCCAGCAGTGGACAGGGGGCCGGCTATAATTCACCCCTCCACTTT.